This record looks at one TCR beta chain sequence and its context. This clonotype was counted once. The antigen it binds to is not known. No clone much larger than this one lies a single base away; base qualities are absent. Weak support is all one read offers. This record belongs to a study of blood T cells in healthy people across ages (dated by TCRdb to about 2015). General notes on the study: In model experiments, roughly one uniquely barcoded TCR beta cDNA molecule per two T cells was captured by template switching. Using deep sequencing normalized with unique cDNA molecular identifiers, the study measured how TCR beta repertoire diversity changes with age. Donors were grouped into four age groups: young (average 16 years), middle-aged (over 35), aged (around 56) and long-lived (roughly 80). For two donors (one aged 18 to 29 and one aged 80 or older), the study analyzed two additional independent replicas of 1 million unique cDNA reads from the same blood draw. Overall study outcomes, separate from this receptor: There was a strong correlation between observed TCR beta diversity and the percentage of naive T cells measured by flow cytometry. Observed TCR beta diversity per million T cells fell roughly linearly with age, and a significant reduction was already apparent by age around 39. Because donor CMV infection status was unknown, age-related changes in expanded clonotypes were potentially confounded. Compared with the aged group, the long-lived group had more naive CD4+ T cells, fewer expanded clones and increased TCR diversity, a pattern suggesting age selection. Estimates of total diversity based on one million sequenced T cells were considered lower bounds and underestimates. Bulk unsorted PBMC profiling prevented conclusive comparison of naive and antigen-experienced compartments.

The approximately 41 donors, aged roughly 6 to 95 years, were systemically healthy Caucasian individuals from Russia. Each donor gave roughly 11 milliliters of peripheral blood, drawn into EDTA-treated Vacutainer tubes. PBMCs were isolated by Ficoll-Paque density-gradient centrifugation, with at least 6 million obtained per sample. Total RNA was extracted from PBMCs with Trizol reagent, with at least 5.5 micrograms obtained per sample. For every donor, an aliquot of PBMCs went through flow cytometry to measure the percentages of naive CD45RAhigh/CD27high T cells. Library preparation was by 5' RACE. The sequencing machine was an Illumina HiSeq 2500. A second roughly 6 to 11 cycle PCR used a sample-barcoded 5' primer and a J-beta primer mix. A template-switch 5' adaptor carrying 12 random nucleotides introduced a unique molecular identifier onto each TCR beta cDNA molecule. At least 3 million CDR3-containing paired-end reads were obtained from each sample. First-strand cDNA synthesis was performed from all RNA using the Mint cDNA synthesis kit, with priming by a TRBC-specific oligonucleotide. Following uracil-DNA glycosylase treatment, a first 18-cycle PCR with universal primers M1SS and BC2_uni_R was performed on all cDNA. Regarding the original processing steps: For normalization, 1 million high-quality reads were randomly selected from each sample, with every read carrying a distinct molecular identifier. Reads with shared molecular identifiers were discarded instead of being binned into consensus sequences. MiTCR, with a Q25 quality threshold and the strictest error-elimination algorithm, was used for CDR3 identification, clonotype clustering and error correction. Lower-bound total TCR beta diversity was estimated with a nonparametric unseen species model using Euler transformation. TCRdb ran its own pipeline on the public reads, namely fastp trimming at Q25 and MiXCR clone calling, and kept in-frame beta chains. Each CDR3 protein gets just one entry, which takes the most common genes and DNA from the rows behind it. The V and J calls were not made by the authors but by TCRdb's processing. The sample table shows more than 900,000 distinct CDR3 sequences, and roughly 28% are seen once. The ten largest clonotypes hold roughly a tenth of the sample.

These sequences were also reported in another study, on T cells of mothers and their children. That second publication adds: Nine systemically healthy Caucasian individuals served as donors, namely three mothers together with their six children. cDNA synthesis used all of the extracted RNA, with 1.5 ug of RNA in each 15 ul reaction. In the second PCR, sample barcodes and 2-4 random nucleotides were introduced via the M1S primer. Each mother yielded over 9.5 million TCR beta CDR3 reads and each child 2.5 million to 3 million reads. In both related and unrelated pairs, thymic selection shapes the output of TCR recombination in a similar way, with inherited differences having only a minor effect. Related mother-child pairs always showed normalized repertoire overlap that was slightly higher than in unrelated mother-child pairs, though the difference was never significant. No persistent microchimeric T cell clones were detected, at a sensitivity of around 97 clones per million clonotypes. The study used deep NGS to compare TCR beta repertoires of mothers and children, seeking features distinguishing related mother-child pairs from unrelated individuals. Mothers averaged approximately 40 +/- 4 years of age and children averaged about 12 +/- 4 years. Libraries were sequenced on Illumina HiSeq 2000 with 100+100 nt paired-end reads after adapter ligation with NEBNext reagents. To prevent cross-contamination, the mother and child libraries were prepared a month apart and were sequenced in separate runs. For each donor, somewhere between 500,000 and 2,000,000 distinct TCR beta clonotypes were identified. Naive TCR beta clonotypes were estimated from low-frequency clonotypes matched to each donor's FACS-determined naive share, without sorting.

The clonotype originates from a woman aged 40 to 50 in good health. Sequencing was done on a sample of blood.

Here is the DNA: TGCGCCAGCAGCCGAGATATGACCCACACTGAAGCTTTCTTT. Its coded protein is CASSRDMTHTEAFF. The chain employs TRBV4-3 and TRBJ1-1; no D gene is confidently identified. Trimming at the junction amounts to 4 bases on V and 3 bases on J, and the germline ends lie 12 bases apart. The CDR3 covers 14 residues, taking in both the cysteine and the phenylalanine. The sequence is cut down to CDR3 DNA, 42 bases in frame from base 1. Taken from the germline V gene, the CDR1 and CDR2 loops are LGHNA and YSLEER.